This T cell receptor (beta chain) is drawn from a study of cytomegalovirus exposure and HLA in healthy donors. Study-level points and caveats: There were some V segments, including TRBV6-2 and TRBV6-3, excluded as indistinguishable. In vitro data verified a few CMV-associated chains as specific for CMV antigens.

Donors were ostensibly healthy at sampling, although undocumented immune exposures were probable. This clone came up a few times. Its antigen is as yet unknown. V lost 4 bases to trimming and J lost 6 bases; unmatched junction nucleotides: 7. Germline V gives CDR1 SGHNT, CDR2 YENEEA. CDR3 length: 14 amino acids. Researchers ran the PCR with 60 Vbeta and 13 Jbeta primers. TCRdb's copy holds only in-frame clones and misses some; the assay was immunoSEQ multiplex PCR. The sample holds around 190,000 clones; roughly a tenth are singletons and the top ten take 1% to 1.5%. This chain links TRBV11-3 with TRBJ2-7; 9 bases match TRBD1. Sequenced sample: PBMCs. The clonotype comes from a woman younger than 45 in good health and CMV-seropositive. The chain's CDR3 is CASSSRDRVSEQYF. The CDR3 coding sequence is TGTGCCAGCAGCTCCAGGGACAGGGTAAGCGAGCAGTACTTC.